The present T cell receptor beta chain was sequenced within a study of T cell repertoires in cytomegalovirus infection. Study results and limitations: In two of eight donors, the top clonotype was HLA-C-restricted CMV-specific. Accumulated public TCR beta family frequency recognized individuals carrying CMV together with the relevant HLA.

TCRdb redid the calling of the reads with MiXCR, one entry per CDR3 protein. Of 400,000 to 600,000 distinct CDR3 sequences in the sample, approximately 40% were seen once. With respect to this clonotype: What it binds is not known.

The V gene's germline CDR1 is LNHDA and CDR2 SQIVND (reference sequence). CDR3 length equals 16 residues. With 5 bases removed from V and 0 bases from J, the gap between germline ends came to 14 bases. This clonotype was sampled from a human donor in good health (CMV status not recorded). Some clones in this sample may be carry-over from other donors' samples. V is TRBV19 and J is TRBJ1-5, with a tentative D call TRBD1 (6 bases). Material: cultured PBMCs, obtained from culture after CMV antigen stimulation. The CDR3 bases are TGTGCCAGTAGTCTCGAGGGGGGTTATAGCAATCAGCCCCAGCATTTT. Its protein is CASSLEGGYSNQPQHF.